This TCR beta chain is drawn from a study of OX40 agonist ivuxolimab in advanced cancers. V lost 4 bases, J lost 6 bases, and 5 bases stayed unmatched. CDR1 is MNHNS and CDR2 is SASEGT in the germline V gene. The CDR3 totals 16 residues. The protocol was immunoSEQ multiplex PCR, while the TCRdb copy is restricted to in-frame clones and leaves out a portion. The table has tens of thousands of clones, around four fifths seen once. The TCR comes from an adult with an advanced solid tumor such as melanoma, head and neck, liver or kidney cancer. The rearrangement joins TRBV6-1 to TRBJ2-3, with 15 bases matching TRBD2. The starting material was CD4+ or CD8+ T cells sorted from blood, obtained in a trial of the OX40 agonist ivuxolimab. The CDR3 DNA reads TGTGCCAGCAGTGCCTCCGGGACTAGCGGGGGGGATACGCAGTATTTT. It translates to CASSASGTSGGDTQYF.